A selection of T cell receptor beta chains follows, all from one sample in a study of CD8 T cells in Susac syndrome. MiXCR, applied by TCRdb to the immunoSEQ multiplex PCR reads, yields one record per CDR3 protein. Among under 350,000 distinct CDR3 sequences listed, around 92% were seen once. Sequenced: CD4+ T cells from PBMCs. The receptors here all came from a human donor with multiple sclerosis. CDR3s leave out the opening cysteine and the closing phenylalanine or tryptophan.

>TRBV6-1
ASMETWDYGYT
>TRBV2
ASSATGGAQNEQY
>TRBV9
ASSVGPGFGQGSYNEQF
>TRBV7-9
ASGDYGYT
>TRBV24-1
ATSNGDQPQH
>TRBV30
ACDGTGLYEQY
>TRBV20-1
SAGDRQAPNYGYT
>TRBV20-1
SARETGDRLNQPQH
>TRBV19
ASSRDGAVRSQY
>TRBV12-3/TRBV12-4
ASSFSSAGGDTQY
>TRBV10-3
AIKGLQVNEQF
>TRBV19
ASLPEGWGTEAF
>TRBV29-1
SVDHNTEAF
>TRBV25-1
ASSDPGGQGYT
>TRBV7-2
ASSPDGRFRNTEAF
>TRBV7-6
ASSLRGGEYGYT
>TRBV19
ASGDREAEAF
>TRBV12-3/TRBV12-4
ASSFRAENIQY
>TRBV2
ASSVSGANQPQH